The T cell receptor beta chain under discussion was sequenced for a study of blood T cell repertoires in COVID-19. Study context: From the United States, Italy and Spain came samples of acute and convalescent COVID-19.

The CDR3 contains 14 residues. With 4 bases removed from V and 4 bases from J, the gap between germline ends came to 8 bases. Per the germline V gene, CDR1 is KGHSH and CDR2 is LQKENI. This clone has a handful of counts. Original analysis: Nucleated cell number was recorded as an estimate derived from reference gene primer amplification. Only in-frame clones appear in the TCRdb table, and some are missing; sequencing was by immunoSEQ multiplex PCR. V and J calls and clone size are as listed in that table; D and trimming were resolved from the DNA. The data hold approximately 53,000 clones, with around 81% observed a single time.

This receptor was obtained from a woman of 80 years or more with COVID-19, enrolled during active disease. The sequenced sample consisted of peripheral blood. V is TRBV18 and J is TRBJ1-6; D is unresolved. The CDR3 region has the DNA TGTGCCAGCTCACTAACAGATTATAATTCACCCCTCCACTTT. The encoded protein is CASSLTDYNSPLHF.